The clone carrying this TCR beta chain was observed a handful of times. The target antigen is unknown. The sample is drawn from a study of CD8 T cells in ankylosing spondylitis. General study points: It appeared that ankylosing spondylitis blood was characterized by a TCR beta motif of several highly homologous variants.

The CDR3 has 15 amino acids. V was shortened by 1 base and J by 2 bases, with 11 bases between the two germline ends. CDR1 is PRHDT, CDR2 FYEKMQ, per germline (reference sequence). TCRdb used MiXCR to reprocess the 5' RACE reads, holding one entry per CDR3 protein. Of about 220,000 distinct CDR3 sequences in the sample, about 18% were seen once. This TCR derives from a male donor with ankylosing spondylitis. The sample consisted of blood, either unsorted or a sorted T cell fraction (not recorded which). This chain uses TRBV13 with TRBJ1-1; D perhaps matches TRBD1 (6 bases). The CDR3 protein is CASSLAGGQNTEAFF. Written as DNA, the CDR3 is TGTGCCAGCAGCTTAGCCGGGGGCCAAAACACTGAAGCTTTCTTT.